This T cell receptor (beta chain) is from a study of vaccination and CD4 T cells after COVID-19. Trimming left V 6 bases short and J 5 bases short, with 16 bases between. The CDR3 has 14 amino acids. Germline V gene lookup returns CDR1 MNHNS and CDR2 SASEGT. The Oncomine TCR Beta short-read assay was what sequenced the DNA obtained from cultured CD4+ T cells. It was from cultured CD4+ T cells that genomic DNA was extracted. Using its own MiXCR run on the PCR reads, TCRdb lists one record per CDR3 protein. The profile covers almost 9,500 distinct CDR3 sequences, with about half appearing a single time and around 17% taken by the ten largest. On this clonotype itself: Antigen specificity is unknown.

Regarding treatment: roughly 10-day PBMC culture with coronavirus spike peptide pools or control peptides (ViraFEST assay). US Alpha, Beta and Delta variants postdated the positive PCR dates, which ran from March to December 2020. About 1.9 million PBMCs went into each well for culture with 8.5 to 10 IU/ml IL-2 and 10 ug/ml peptide pools. Sequenced: CD4+ T cells from blood, cultured in vitro. The chain employs TRBV6-1 and TRBJ1-2, with D perhaps TRBD1 (5 bases). This receptor was identified in a human donor who had recovered from COVID-19. The CDR3 loop is CASRGVGVRYGYTF. The CDR3 DNA follows: TGTGCCAGCAGGGGGGTTGGGGTCCGGTATGGCTACACCTTC.